This TCR beta chain came from a study of cytomegalovirus exposure and HLA in healthy donors. Turning to the study itself: Researchers found that approximately 85% of 350 to 500 genotyped donors fell within the Caucasian-associated ancestry cluster.

Trimming removed 6 bases from V and 4 bases from J, with 9 bases in between. This CDR3 is 12 amino acids long. CDR1 LNHDA and CDR2 SQIVND come from the germline V gene (reference sequence). PCR employed 60 Vbeta and 13 Jbeta primers. This table comes from immunoSEQ multiplex PCR, and its TCRdb copy is limited to in-frame clones, with some not included. The sample records 180,000 or so clones, more than 65% being singletons. The clonotype comes from a female donor in good health and CMV-seronegative. The chain has TRBV19 and TRBJ1-2; tentative D call: TRBD1 (5 bases). The sample comprised PBMCs. DNA of the CDR3: TGTGCCAGTAGCTATGGGGCCTATGGCTACACCTTC. As protein: CASSYGAYGYTF.